A selection of T cell receptor beta chains follows, all from one sample in a study of T cells in Graves' hyperthyroidism and ophthalmopathy. Each CDR3 protein gets one entry after TCRdb re-called the multiplex PCR reads with MiXCR. In the table there are roughly 510,000 distinct CDR3 sequences, 20% of which are singletons. Sequencing was done on a sample of blood. The receptors were gathered from a man aged 18 to 29 with Graves' hyperthyroidism. The CDR3 runs from the conserved cysteine through the conserved F or W. The D gene is left open where the match is weak. Only part of the rows carry a size: once, few, many, or a class if the clone is expanded.

J: TRBJ1-1
size: .
D: TRBD1
V: TRBV30
CDR3: CAWEDRERVNTEAFF
DNA: TGTGCCTGGGAGGACAGGGAAAGGGTGAACACTGAAGCTTTCTTT

J: TRBJ2-5
size: .
D: .
V: TRBV15
CDR3: CATSDGGQETQYF
DNA: TGTGCCACCAGCGATGGGGGCCAAGAGACCCAGTACTTC

J: TRBJ2-4
size: few
D: .
V: TRBV7-9
CDR3: CASSYPGLAKNIQYF
DNA: TGTGCCAGCAGTTACCCGGGACTAGCCAAAAACATTCAGTACTTC

J: TRBJ1-1
size: many
D: .
V: TRBV19
CDR3: CASSPQGIGTEAFF
DNA: TGTGCCAGTAGTCCCCAGGGGATCGGGACTGAAGCTTTCTTT

J: TRBJ2-7
size: many
D: .
V: TRBV12-3/TRBV12-4
CDR3: CASNDRGGSSYEQYF
DNA: TGTGCCAGCAATGACCGTGGGGGAAGTTCCTACGAGCAGTACTTC

J: TRBJ1-5
size: many
D: .
V: TRBV27
CDR3: CASGGNQPQHF
DNA: TGTGCCAGCGGGGGAAATCAGCCCCAGCATTTT

J: TRBJ2-7
size: many
D: TRBD2
V: TRBV2
CDR3: CASSVRGFRFEQYF
DNA: TGTGCCAGCAGTGTGCGGGGGTTTCGCTTCGAGCAGTACTTC

J: TRBJ2-7
size: few
D: TRBD1
V: TRBV4-2
CDR3: CASSQAHRGPYEQYF
DNA: TGTGCCAGCAGCCAAGCCCACAGGGGACCCTACGAGCAGTACTTC

J: TRBJ1-3
size: many
D: .
V: TRBV27
CDR3: CASSPLAGLSGNTIYF
DNA: TGTGCCAGCAGTCCCCTGGCGGGTCTCTCTGGAAACACCATATATTTT

J: TRBJ2-5
size: .
D: .
V: TRBV20-1
CDR3: CSARSGAGETQYF
DNA: TGCAGTGCTAGATCGGGGGCAGGGGAGACCCAGTACTTC

J: TRBJ2-7
size: many
D: .
V: TRBV4-1
CDR3: CASSQTQDYEQYF
DNA: TGCGCCAGCAGCCAGACGCAGGATTACGAGCAGTACTTC

J: TRBJ2-7
size: .
D: TRBD2
V: TRBV27
CDR3: CASSQRGGALLNEQYF
DNA: TGTGCCAGCAGCCAACGGGGGGGGGCTCTCCTTAACGAGCAGTACTTC

J: TRBJ1-5
size: many
D: .
V: TRBV5-5
CDR3: CASSLAARGGNQPQHF
DNA: TGTGCCAGCAGCTTGGCCGCCAGGGGAGGCAATCAGCCCCAGCATTTT

J: TRBJ2-7
size: .
D: .
V: TRBV6-1
CDR3: CASNDREQYF
DNA: TGTGCTAGCAATGACAGGGAGCAGTACTTC

J: TRBJ2-7
size: many
D: .
V: TRBV14
CDR3: CASSQELGSYEQYF
DNA: TGTGCCAGCAGCCAAGAGCTGGGCTCCTACGAGCAGTACTTC

J: TRBJ2-7
size: few
D: TRBD1
V: TRBV2
CDR3: CASSYRDRGHEQYF
DNA: TGTGCCAGCAGTTACAGGGACAGGGGGCACGAGCAGTACTTC

J: TRBJ1-1
size: many
D: TRBD1
V: TRBV15
CDR3: CATSGTGALDTEAFF
DNA: TGTGCCACCAGCGGGACAGGGGCTCTGGATACTGAAGCTTTCTTT

J: TRBJ1-1
size: once
D: .
V: TRBV24-1
CDR3: CATSERTGSGTEAFF
DNA: TGTGCCACCAGTGAAAGGACGGGTAGTGGGACTGAAGCTTTCTTT

J: TRBJ2-2
size: .
D: .
V: TRBV5-1
CDR3: CASTPGRGTGELFF
DNA: TGCGCCAGCACCCCCGGCCGGGGGACCGGGGAGCTGTTTTTT